A single T cell receptor (beta chain) is shown here with its context. Its target antigen remains unknown. Qualities for individual bases were not recorded, and no much larger clone is one base off. This sample was included in a study of OX40 agonist ivuxolimab in advanced cancers. Study-level background: Ivuxolimab was an agonistic, fully human IgG2 monoclonal antibody directed against OX40 (CD134), a costimulatory receptor. Partial responses occurred in three dose-escalation patients: two with cutaneous melanoma and one with hepatocellular carcinoma. The point of sequencing TCRbeta in the periphery was to test whether ivuxolimab changed TCR sequence diversity and drove clonal T-cell expansion. Prior anti-PD-1, anti-PD-L1 or anti-CTLA-4 therapy was permitted, and checkpoint inhibitors had been received by about two fifths of dose-escalation patients. Intravenous ivuxolimab was administered to patients every 2 weeks at six dose levels: 0.01, 0.1, 0.3, 1.5, 3 and 10 mg/kg. The paper reports the monotherapy dose-escalation portion (N of about 56 patients) of the phase I ivuxolimab trial. Among the 50 to 55 dose-escalation patients, roughly 20 had hepatocellular carcinoma, approximately 15 melanoma, 9 renal cell carcinoma and 9 head and neck cancer. In the dose-escalation cohort, about four fifths of patients were male, and the mean age was around 60 years with a range of roughly 20 to 85. Paper-wide results and their limitations: After ivuxolimab, CD8+ T cells had more expanded clones than CD4+ T cells on average. The antigen specificity of the peripheral T cells that underwent clonal expansion was not determined. Clonal expansion of both CD4+ and CD8+ blood T cells was observed from baseline to week 6 at doses 0.1 to 3.0 mg/kg. In partial responders in the 0.1-3.0 mg/kg groups, normalized peripheral clonal expansion was found to be among the lowest, especially among CD8+ T cells. Low levels of normalized T-cell clonal expansion were also seen in some nonresponding patients.

Patients with autoimmune disease history or receiving systemic immunosuppression were excluded from the trial. Peripheral blood for TCR sequencing was collected from all dose cohorts at baseline, on cycle 4 day 1, and on cycle 7 day 1. The samples were taken from a phase I, first-in-human, multicenter, open-label dose-escalation trial of ivuxolimab. Adults with locally advanced or metastatic head and neck squamous cell, hepatocellular, melanoma or renal cell carcinoma were enrolled in the trial. Before TCR sequencing, CD4+ and CD8+ T cells were separately sorted from peripheral blood. The germline V gene supplies CDR1 KGHSH and CDR2 LQKENI. The V and J ends are trimmed by 0 bases and 5 bases, leaving 8 bases between them. From its cysteine to its phenylalanine, the CDR3 spans 13 amino acids. The read is trimmed to its CDR3 DNA, 39 bases read in frame from base 1. To sequence the TCRbeta CDR3 region, genomic DNA was isolated from the sorted cells. The immunoSEQ Assay was used for sequencing of TCRbeta CDR3 regions. In TCRdb, the immuneACCESS table is reduced to in-frame sequences with V and J assigned. These tables do not hold every clone; where another copy was compared, an unresolved V gene accounts for under half, and the others remain unexplained. The sample table lists 50,000 to 75,000 clones, 85% to 90% of them with a count of one. The ten top clones hold roughly 1.1% of the sample.

Source: CD4+ or CD8+ T cells sorted from blood, taken in a trial of the OX40 agonist ivuxolimab. Here the chain combines TRBV18 and TRBJ2-7, and the D gene may be TRBD1, 5 bases matching. The receptor's source is an adult with an advanced solid tumor such as melanoma, head and neck, liver or kidney cancer. The nucleotides read TGTGCCAGCTCACCACCGGACAACAACGAGCAGTACTTC. It is translated as CASSPPDNNEQYF.